Included here is one TCR beta chain sequence, with context. Its antigen is unknown. This sample was taken from a study of T cell responses to AZD1222 COVID-19 vaccine. Study-level results: In a largely white British group with more females than males, clonal diversity was possibly underestimated. Samples come after the peak T cell response, not at day 14.

The CDR3 runs 15 residues. V was cut by 11 bases and J by 5 bases, with 21 bases left in between. CDR1 is SGHAT and CDR2 is FQNNGV in the germline V gene. Sequencing used immunoSEQ multiplex PCR; TCRdb keeps in-frame clones, though not all of them. The sample has just over 60,000 clones, around three quarters seen once. V is TRBV11-2 and J is TRBJ2-2; a possible D gene is TRBD2 (6 bases). The material was peripheral blood, obtained on day 0 of AZD1222 vaccination. This clonotype was obtained from an adult in good health. The CDR3 loop reads CAVGLGGRRTGELFF. The CDR3 DNA reads TGTGCCGTAGGCCTGGGGGGTAGGAGAACCGGGGAGCTGTTTTTT.